The 24 T cell receptor beta chains reported below all come from one sample, sequenced in a study of T cells in Graves' hyperthyroidism and ophthalmopathy. Amplification yielded TCR beta CDR3 regions, with RNA transcripts as the source. Primed by the HTBI set, a first-round RT-PCR was run on the TCR CDR3. Via MiXCR, TCRdb re-called the multiplex PCR reads, giving one row per CDR3 protein. The sample includes fewer than 450,000 distinct CDR3 sequences, less than 20% seen only once; the top ten take less than 45%. Material for sequencing was blood. These receptors came from a man between 18 and 29 years old with Graves' ophthalmopathy.

This clonotype was recorded many times. The chain combines TRBV7-3 with TRBJ2-3; 7 bases agree with TRBD1. V lost 6 bases, J lost 0 bases, and 3 bases stayed unmatched. The CDR3 has 14 residues. Germline lookup yields CDR1 SGHTA and CDR2 FQGTGA. CDR3 nucleotide sequence: TGTGCCAGCAGTCAGGGGGAGAGCACAGATACGCAGTATTTT. Translation gives CASSQGESTDTQYF.

The chain is built from TRBV9 and TRBJ1-4, with D uncertain. Trimming took 0 bases from V and 6 from J, leaving 12 bases between them. Germline V gene data show CDR1 as SGDLS and CDR2 as YYNGEE. The CDR3 runs to 15 residues. The CDR3 bases are TGTGCCAGCAGCGTAGGGACCACCTGGGATGAAAAACTGTTTTTT. Protein sequence: CASSVGTTWDEKLFF.

Only a few counts were recorded for this clonotype. Here the CDR3 reads CASSPRNSGGRNEQFF. The CDR3 DNA is TGTGCCAGCAGCCCCCGCAATAGCGGGGGCCGCAATGAGCAGTTCTTC. This chain uses TRBV7-3 with TRBJ2-1; 9 bases agree with TRBD2. This CDR3 region has 16 residues. Unmatched junction bases numbered 11, after V lost 5 bases and J lost 6 bases. Germline V lookup: CDR1 SGHTA, CDR2 FQGTGA.

A few counts support this clonotype. This rearrangement joins TRBV5-6 to TRBJ1-1, with D unclear. The CDR3 is made up of 13 amino acids. V was clipped by 4 bases and J by 4 bases, with 11 bases between them. Germline V gene sequence: CDR1 SGHDT, CDR2 YYEEEE. DNA for the CDR3: TGTGCCAGCAGCCACGGAGGGAGCACTGAAGCTTTCTTT. Translation: CASSHGGSTEAFF. Filled out from reference TRBV5-6 and TRBJ1-1, the complete variable domain reads DAGVTQSPTHLIKTRGQQVTLRCSPKSGHDTVSWYQQALGQGPQFIFQYYEEEERQRGNFPDRFSGHQFPNYSSELNVNALLLGDSALYLCASSHGGSTEAFFGQGTRLTVV.

The chain recombines TRBV11-3 with TRBJ2-1; 10 bases agree with TRBD1. CDR3 length: 14 residues. Trimming at V came to 5 bases and at J to 5 bases, leaving 3 bases not matched to a gene. Germline-derived CDR1 and CDR2 are SGHNT and YENEEA. CDR3 residues: CASSIGTGDNEQFF. In DNA, the CDR3 is TGTGCCAGCAGCATCGGGACAGGGGACAATGAGCAGTTCTTC. The whole variable domain, remainder taken from reference TRBV11-3 and TRBJ2-1, is EAGVVQSPRYKIIEKKQPVAFWCNPISGHNTLYWYLQNLGQGPELLIRYENEEAVDDSQLPKDRFSAERLKGVDSTLKIQPAELGDSAVYLCASSIGTGDNEQFFGPGTRLTVL.

This clonotype was recorded many times. This chain links TRBV2 with TRBJ1-3; D is uncertain. V lost 6 bases and J 5 bases, leaving 17 bases between the germline ends. The CDR3 has 15 amino acids. CDR1 is SNHLY, CDR2 FYNNEI, per germline. The CDR3 reads CASREGGQARNTIYF. CDR3 nucleotides: TGTGCCAGCAGGGAGGGAGGGCAGGCGAGAAACACCATATATTTT.

There are many counts of this clonotype. The chain joins TRBV5-1 to TRBJ1-5; 7 nucleotides agree with TRBD1. V shed 4 bases and J 0 bases; nucleotides not matched to a gene: 10. Germline CDR1 SGHRS, CDR2 YFSETQ. CDR3 size: 17 residues. This chain's CDR3 is CASSPGSGGYSNQPQHF. CDR3 nucleotide sequence: TGCGCCAGCAGCCCTGGCTCAGGGGGTTATAGCAATCAGCCCCAGCATTTT.

This clonotype was counted ten times or more. The gene calls are TRBV7-8 and TRBJ1-2; possible D gene TRBD1, 6 bases. The CDR3 runs to 16 residues. Trimming stripped 1 base from V and 0 bases from J, with 12 bases between. Per the germline V gene, CDR1 is SGHVS and CDR2 is FQNEAQ. Here the CDR3 reads CASSLVGRGANYGYTF. The CDR3 DNA is TGTGCCAGCAGCTTAGTAGGCAGGGGAGCTAACTATGGCTACACCTTC.

This clonotype was found many times. The chain recombines TRBV7-9 with TRBJ1-1, with TRBD1 matching 8 bases. The J segment lost 4 bases and the V segment lost 6 bases, leaving 10 bases of the junction unmatched. This CDR3 spans 15 amino acids. Per the germline V gene, CDR1 is SEHNR and CDR2 is FQNEAQ (reference sequence). CDR3 sequence reads: CASSSNAGGGTEAFF. CDR3 coding DNA: TGTGCCAGCAGTTCAAATGCAGGGGGCGGCACTGAAGCTTTCTTT. The whole variable domain, remainder taken from reference TRBV7-9 and TRBJ1-1, is DTGVSQNPRHKITKRGQNVTFRCDPISEHNRLYWYRQTLGQGPEFLTYFQNEAQLEKSRLLSDRFSAERPKGSFSTLEIQRTEQGDSAMYLCASSSNAGGGTEAFFGQGTRLTVV.

This clonotype was detected many times. This sequence joins TRBV7-3 and TRBJ2-1; 13 bases are a match to TRBD2. Germline CDR1 SGHTA, CDR2 FQGTGA. The V and J ends lost 5 bases and 10 bases, in that order; junction bases with no gene match: 5. The CDR3 is 14 amino acids. The CDR3 DNA reads TGTGCCAGCAGCCCGGGACTAGCGGGGAAAGAGCAGTTCTTC. Its translation: CASSPGLAGKEQFF.

This clonotype was recorded many times. This chain connects TRBV20-1 to TRBJ2-5; either TRBD1 or TRBD2 may fit D (5 bases each). The length of the CDR3 is 14 residues. Trimming took 7 bases from V and 4 from J, leaving 19 bases between them. CDR1 DFQATT and CDR2 SNEGSKA come from the germline V gene (reference sequence). The CDR3 DNA follows: TGCAGTGTTACTCCGGGACCAGGCCGAGAGACCCAGTACTTC. Protein sequence: CSVTPGPGRETQYF.

This clonotype has only one observation. The V gene is TRBV4-1, the J gene TRBJ2-3; D may be TRBD1 (5 bases). V was trimmed by 1 base and J by 3 bases, leaving 11 bases between them. The germline V gene encodes CDR1 MGHRA and CDR2 YSYEKL. The CDR3 is 15 residues long. The CDR3 DNA reads as TGCGCCAGCAGCCAAGCCAGGGATGTGACAGATACGCAGTATTTT. It is translated as CASSQARDVTDTQYF.

The V call is TRBV9, the J call TRBJ2-2; tentative D call: TRBD1 (7 bases). Germline values: CDR1 SGDLS, CDR2 YYNGEE. This CDR3 comprises 16 residues. V was cut by 2 bases and J by 4 bases, with 15 bases left in between. The DNA of the CDR3 is TGTGCCAGCAGCGTGGGGGGACAGATCGCCACCGGGGAGCTGTTTTTT. It is translated as CASSVGGQIATGELFF.

This clonotype was counted at least ten times. This chain joins TRBV7-9 and TRBJ2-1, with TRBD2 matching over 10 bases. This CDR3 spans 13 amino acids. Germline CDR1 reads SEHNR; CDR2 reads FQNEAQ (reference sequence). Germline trimming cut 5 bases from V and 6 bases from J; bases unmatched to any gene: 1. The CDR3 region has the DNA TGTGCCAGCAGCCCTAGCGGGAGCAATGAGCAGTTCTTC. It yields the protein CASSPSGSNEQFF.

The table lists this clonotype with many counts. The V call is TRBV7-9, the J call TRBJ2-1; 9 bases fit TRBD2. This CDR3 is 16 amino acids long. Per germline, CDR1 SEHNR and CDR2 FQNEAQ (reference sequence). Germline trimming cut 5 bases from V and 6 bases from J; bases unmatched to any gene: 11. The CDR3 sequence is CASSIRGGGALNEQFF. DNA of the CDR3: TGTGCCAGCAGCATTAGGGGCGGGGGGGCTCTCAATGAGCAGTTCTTC.

The V call is TRBV5-1, the J call TRBJ1-2; perhaps TRBD1 as D (5 bases). Per germline, CDR1 SGHRS and CDR2 YFSETQ. V was trimmed by 0 bases and J by 5 bases, leaving 11 bases between them. The CDR3 contains 14 residues. The CDR3 is CASSLAGGVYGYTF. The CDR3 DNA follows: TGCGCCAGCAGCTTGGCCGGGGGAGTATATGGCTACACCTTC. Full variable domain (rest looked up from reference TRBV5-1 and TRBJ1-2): KAGVTQTPRYLIKTRGQQVTLSCSPISGHRSVSWYQQTPGQGLQFLFEYFSETQRNKGNFPGRFSGRQFSNSRSEMNVSTLELGDSALYLCASSLAGGVYGYTFGSGTRLTVV.

This clonotype has at least ten counts. CDR3 sequence (DNA): TGTGCCAGCAGCTTAGCGCGCGGGGACAGGGGGTCCATACAAGGGTACAATGAGCAGTTCTTC. This translates into CASSLARGDRGSIQGYNEQFF. The chain recombines TRBV7-6 with TRBJ2-1; 11 bases line up with TRBD1. The CDR3 covers 21 residues. CDR1 SGHVS and CDR2 FNYEAQ come from the germline V gene. With V trimmed by 0 bases and J by 4 bases, 17 bases remained unmatched.

This clonotype appeared once. This chain links TRBV19 with TRBJ2-7, with 9 positions matching TRBD1. V trimming: 3 bases; J trimming: 2 bases; junction bases outside the gene matches: 11. This CDR3 region has 17 residues. CDR1 is LNHDA and CDR2 is SQIVND in the germline V gene (reference sequence). CDR3 in amino acids: CASSMQHLGQGTYEQYF. CDR3 nucleotide sequence: TGTGCCAGTAGTATGCAACACCTCGGACAGGGGACCTACGAGCAGTACTTC.

This clonotype occurred a few times. The V and J genes are TRBV5-1 and TRBJ2-1; 7 bases map to TRBD2. Trimming removed 4 bases from V and 6 bases from J; junction bases left unmatched: 10. Germline assignment: CDR1 SGHRS and CDR2 YFSETQ. This CDR3 is built from 15 residues. The DNA for the CDR3 is TGCGCCAGCAGCCCGCGACTAGCTTGGGGCAATGAGCAGTTCTTC. Translated: CASSPRLAWGNEQFF.

The V and J genes are TRBV12-3 or TRBV12-4 and TRBJ2-1; TRBD1 aligns across 7 bases. CDR3 length: 11 residues. The V gene end was trimmed by 5 bases and the J gene end by 16 bases; junction bases not matched to a gene: 8. CDR3 loop: CASSLGDSTFF. In DNA form, the CDR3 reads TGTGCCAGCAGTCTAGGGGACAGCACTTTCTTC.

This clonotype showed up many times. V and J are TRBV7-2 and TRBJ2-3; D remains ambiguous. Per the germline V gene, CDR1 is SGHTA and CDR2 is FQGNSA. V lost 5 bases and J 1 base, leaving 7 bases between the germline ends. The CDR3 is made up of 13 amino acids. The CDR3 sequence is CASSGPGTDTQYF. As DNA, the CDR3 is TGTGCCAGCAGCGGTCCCGGCACAGATACGCAGTATTTT.

This clonotype was seen just once. This chain connects TRBV6-1 to TRBJ2-5, with 8 positions matching TRBD2. CDR3 length: 13 amino acids. The germline V gene encodes CDR1 MNHNS and CDR2 SASEGT. V shed 11 bases, J shed 7 bases, and the junction held 12 bases outside the gene matches. CDR3 in DNA: TGTGCCGGCTTCGGGGGGGGTGGGGGGACCCAGTACTTC. Translation gives CAGFGGGGGTQYF.

On this clonotype: It may be a read error: a sequence one base away is much more abundant. The V and J genes are TRBV7-8 and TRBJ2-1, with 11 bases fitting TRBD2. With V trimmed by 3 bases and J by 10 bases, 8 bases remained unmatched. CDR3 size: 15 residues. CDR1 is SGHVS and CDR2 is FQNEAQ in the germline V gene. CDR3 in DNA: TGTGCCAGCAGCTTGGGACTAGCGGACCTCGGAGAGCAGTTCTTC. The encoded protein is CASSLGLADLGEQFF. Based on the CDR3 plus reference TRBV7-8 and TRBJ2-1, the full variable domain is GAGVSQSPRYKVAKRGQDVALRCDPISGHVSLFWYQQALGQGPEFLTYFQNEAQLDKSGLPSDRFFAERPEGSVSTLKIQRTQQEDSAVYLCASSLGLADLGEQFFGPGTRLTVL.

This clonotype was seen at least ten times. The rearrangement links TRBV20-1 to TRBJ2-1; TRBD2 aligns across 7 bases. This CDR3 has 15 amino acids. The ends lost 6 bases at V and 4 bases at J; junction bases unmatched: 12. Per the germline V gene, CDR1 is DFQATT and CDR2 is SNEGSKA (reference sequence). As DNA, the CDR3 is TGCAGTGCGCTCCCCGGGACTAACCCTTACAATGAGCAGTTCTTC. Amino acids: CSALPGTNPYNEQFF.